A selection of T cell receptor beta chains follows, all from one sample in a study of cytomegalovirus exposure and HLA in healthy donors. Libraries were prepared by immunoSEQ multiplex PCR; TCRdb keeps only in-frame clonotypes and omits some of them. The profile shows fewer than 200,000 clones, around 85% of them singletons. The sequenced sample consisted of PBMCs. These receptors came from a woman in her 30s in good health and CMV-seronegative. The CDR3 runs from the conserved cysteine through the conserved F or W. Fields, in order: D gene, clone size, V gene, J gene, CDR3 protein, CDR3 DNA. D genes are given only for firm matches. Some rows have no size entry. The others give once, few or many, or a class for an expanded clone.

D: TRBD1
size: few
V: TRBV7-2
J: TRBJ1-4
CDR3: CASSFQAGGGNEKLFF
DNA: TGTGCCAGCAGCTTTCAGGCAGGGGGCGGTAATGAAAAACTGTTTTTT

D: TRBD2
size: NA
V: TRBV5-1
J: TRBJ2-1
CDR3: CASSHPSGSSYNEQFF
DNA: TGCGCCAGCTCACACCCAAGCGGGAGCTCCTACAATGAGCAGTTCTTC

D: TRBD1
size: NA
V: TRBV6-5
J: TRBJ2-1
CDR3: CASRADRGSYNEQFF
DNA: TGTGCCAGCAGGGCGGACAGGGGCTCCTACAATGAGCAGTTCTTC

D: NA
size: once
V: TRBV7-9
J: TRBJ2-5
CDR3: CASSLARGQETQYF
DNA: TGTGCCAGCAGCTTAGCGCGGGGACAAGAGACCCAGTACTTC

D: NA
size: NA
V: TRBV7-6
J: TRBJ2-2
CDR3: CASSLEQGANTGELFF
DNA: TGTGCCAGCAGCTTAGAGCAGGGTGCGAACACCGGGGAGCTGTTTTTT

D: TRBD2
size: NA
V: TRBV5-1
J: TRBJ2-7
CDR3: CASRREASYEQYF
DNA: TGCGCCAGCCGACGGGAGGCGTCCTACGAGCAGTACTTC

D: TRBD2
size: NA
V: TRBV9
J: TRBJ2-5
CDR3: CASSPRLAQETQYF
DNA: TGTGCCAGCAGCCCACGACTAGCACAAGAGACCCAGTACTTC

D: TRBD1
size: NA
V: TRBV6-5
J: TRBJ1-1
CDR3: CASSYDRGGTEAFF
DNA: TGTGCCAGCAGTTACGACAGGGGGGGGACTGAAGCTTTCTTT

D: NA
size: NA
V: TRBV7-9
J: TRBJ2-1
CDR3: CASSFYLGAEQFF
DNA: TGTGCCAGCAGCTTCTATCTTGGAGCGGAGCAGTTCTTC

D: TRBD2
size: NA
V: TRBV25-1
J: TRBJ2-3
CDR3: CASSRGGVFTDTQYF
DNA: TGTGCCAGCAGTCGCGGGGGGGTATTCACAGATACGCAGTATTTT

D: NA
size: NA
V: TRBV4-2
J: TRBJ2-5
CDR3: CASSRLLDGETQYF
DNA: TGTGCCAGCAGCCGATTACTCGACGGGGAGACCCAGTACTTC

D: TRBD1
size: NA
V: TRBV9
J: TRBJ2-1
CDR3: CASSFRGGVYNEQFF
DNA: TGTGCCAGCAGCTTTAGAGGGGGCGTCTACAATGAGCAGTTCTTC

D: NA
size: NA
V: TRBV27
J: TRBJ1-2
CDR3: CASSLSGRGDYGYTF
DNA: TGTGCCAGCAGTCTCTCAGGGCGAGGCGACTATGGCTACACCTTC

D: TRBD2
size: NA
V: TRBV9
J: TRBJ2-7
CDR3: CASSVGPSGSIYEQYF
DNA: TGTGCCAGCAGCGTAGGTCCTAGCGGGTCTATCTACGAGCAGTACTTC

D: TRBD1
size: NA
V: TRBV9
J: TRBJ2-3
CDR3: CASSVQGAEVGSGQYF
DNA: TGTGCCAGCAGCGTCCAGGGGGCGGAGGTCGGGAGTGGGCAGTATTTT

D: NA
size: NA
V: TRBV5-1
J: TRBJ2-7
CDR3: CASSPGHLSYEQYF
DNA: TGCGCCAGCAGCCCAGGACACTTATCCTACGAGCAGTACTTC

D: NA
size: NA
V: TRBV10-3
J: TRBJ1-2
CDR3: CAISRQENYGYTF
DNA: TGTGCCATCAGTCGACAGGAGAACTATGGCTACACCTTC

D: NA
size: NA
V: TRBV9
J: TRBJ2-7
CDR3: CASSATESNYEQYF
DNA: TGTGCCAGCAGCGCGACAGAATCCAACTACGAGCAGTACTTC

D: TRBD1
size: NA
V: TRBV10-3
J: TRBJ2-7
CDR3: CAISGQGMGYEQYF
DNA: TGTGCCATCAGCGGACAGGGGATGGGTTACGAGCAGTACTTC

D: NA
size: NA
V: TRBV5-8
J: TRBJ1-5
CDR3: CASSFSWASNQPQHF
DNA: TGTGCCAGCAGCTTTTCGTGGGCTAGCAATCAGCCCCAGCATTTT

D: TRBD2
size: once
V: TRBV27
J: TRBJ2-1
CDR3: CASSTHPGGQFF
DNA: TGTGCCAGCAGCACCCATCCGGGGGGACAGTTCTTC

D: NA
size: NA
V: TRBV5-1
J: TRBJ1-5
CDR3: CASSLGTANQPQHF
DNA: TGCGCCAGCAGCTTGGGGACAGCCAATCAGCCCCAGCATTTT

D: NA
size: NA
V: TRBV28
J: TRBJ1-2
CDR3: CASRETGRNYGYTF
DNA: TGTGCCAGCAGAGAGACAGGCCGTAACTATGGCTACACCTTC

D: TRBD1
size: NA
V: TRBV13
J: TRBJ1-2
CDR3: CASSLGDREGGYTF
DNA: TGTGCCAGCAGCTTAGGGGACAGGGAGGGAGGCTACACCTTC

D: NA
size: NA
V: TRBV19
J: TRBJ1-3
CDR3: CASTFLGGKGNTIYF
DNA: TGTGCCAGTACCTTCCTCGGGGGGAAAGGAAACACCATATATTTT

D: NA
size: NA
V: TRBV15
J: TRBJ2-3
CDR3: CATSRDLREDTQYF
DNA: TGTGCCACCAGCAGAGATCTTAGAGAGGATACGCAGTATTTT

D: NA
size: once
V: TRBV11-2
J: TRBJ2-7
CDR3: CASSPRQGSYEQYF
DNA: TGTGCCAGCAGCCCCCGGCAGGGGTCCTACGAGCAGTACTTC

D: NA
size: once
V: TRBV14
J: TRBJ1-3
CDR3: CASSQDRSSGNTIYF
DNA: TGTGCCAGCAGCCAAGACAGGTCCTCTGGAAACACCATATATTTT